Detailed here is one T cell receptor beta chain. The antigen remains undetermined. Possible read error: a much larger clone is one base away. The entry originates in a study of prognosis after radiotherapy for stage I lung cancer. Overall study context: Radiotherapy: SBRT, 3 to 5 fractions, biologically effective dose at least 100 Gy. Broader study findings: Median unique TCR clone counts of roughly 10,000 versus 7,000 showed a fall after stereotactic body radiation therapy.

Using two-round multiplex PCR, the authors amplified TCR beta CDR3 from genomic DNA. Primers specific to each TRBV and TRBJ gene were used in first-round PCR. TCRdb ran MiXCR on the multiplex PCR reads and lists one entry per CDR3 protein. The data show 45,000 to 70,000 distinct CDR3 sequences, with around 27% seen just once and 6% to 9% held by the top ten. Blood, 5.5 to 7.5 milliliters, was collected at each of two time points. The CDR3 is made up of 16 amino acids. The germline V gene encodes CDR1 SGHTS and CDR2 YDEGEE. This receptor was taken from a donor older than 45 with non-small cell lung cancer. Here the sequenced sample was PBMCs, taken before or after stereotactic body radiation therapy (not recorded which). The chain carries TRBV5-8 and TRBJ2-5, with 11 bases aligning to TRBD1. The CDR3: CARSFLGQGVRETQYF. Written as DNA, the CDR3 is TGTGCCAGAAGCTTCCTGGGACAGGGGGTACGGGAGACCCAGTACTTC.